The sequence of this T cell receptor beta chain was determined in a study of T cells in Graves' hyperthyroidism and ophthalmopathy. This clonotype was seen ten or more times. RNA transcripts gave rise to amplified TCR beta CDR3 regions. A first-round RT-PCR of the TCR CDR3 used the HTBI primer set. TCRdb recomputed calls from the multiplex PCR reads with MiXCR, one row per CDR3 protein. The data contain about 580,000 distinct CDR3 sequences, 11% to 15% of them seen just once; the ten biggest clones take up 5.8%. Cells are PBMCs isolated from over 7.5 ml of fresh blood. Material for sequencing was blood. This clonotype was sampled from a woman aged 25 to 39 with Graves' hyperthyroidism that later progressed to Graves' ophthalmopathy.

As DNA, the CDR3 is TGTGCCAGCAGCCGAGGACAGGGGGGGTCCTACGAGCAGTACTTC. Translating it yields CASSRGQGGSYEQYF. The rearrangement uses TRBV7-9 and TRBJ2-7; TRBD1 matches 10 bases. V lost 5 bases, J lost 1 base, and 5 bases stayed unmatched. The germline gives CDR1 SEHNR, CDR2 FQNEAQ (reference sequence). CDR3 length: 15 amino acids.